The clone carrying this TCR beta chain showed up many times. Its target is unknown. This record comes from a study of human T cells and chemical hapten exposure. At the level of the study: Among samples, TCR yields varied mainly because of small differences in pooled library volume.

Trimming pared 0 bases from V and 0 bases from J, leaving 16 bases between. The CDR3 has 18 residues. Germline V gives CDR1 LGHDT, CDR2 YNNKEL (reference sequence). Time point reported: healthy volunteer bleed at 2 weeks. It was from unfractionated whole blood that total RNA was extracted. Library preparation tagged each individual cDNA molecule with a unique molecular identifier. Original processing methods: Samples contained a median of 95,638 TCRs, with a range of about 23,224 to 750,000. MiXCR was run by TCRdb on the RACE reads, yielding one entry per CDR3 protein. The V and J calls shown here were made by TCRdb, not taken from the authors' results. The sample yields some 46,000 distinct CDR3 sequences, about 4.5% seen once. Findings and caveats of the study: No shift was seen in TCRs above 1 in 1000 frequency with DPC sensitization.

Sequenced: whole blood. The clonotype originates from a female donor in good health. Some clones in this sample may be carry-over from other donors' samples. This sequence joins TRBV3-1 and TRBJ2-3; D might be TRBD2 (6 bases). The DNA for the CDR3 is TGTGCCAGCAGCCAAGATATAGGACTATTTCTTAGCACAGATACGCAGTATTTT. It yields the protein CASSQDIGLFLSTDTQYF.